This T cell receptor (beta chain) was sequenced in a study of cytomegalovirus exposure and HLA in healthy donors. A multiplex PCR was run with 60 Vbeta primers and 13 Jbeta primers. Here immunoSEQ multiplex PCR was the method, and the copy in TCRdb shows in-frame clones only, minus some. The data hold approximately 190,000 clones, with approximately 88% observed a single time. In germline, CDR1 is LGHNA, CDR2 YNFKEQ. J was trimmed by 3 bases and V by 2 bases; bases with no gene match: 9. CDR3 size: 16 residues. The clonotype comes from a woman in her forties or fifties in good health and CMV-seropositive. Sequenced input: PBMCs. The chain recombines TRBV4-2 with TRBJ2-7, with 8 nucleotides matching TRBD1. The CDR3 protein is CASSQQTGGGGYEQYF. CDR3 DNA sequence: TGTGCCAGCAGCCAACAAACAGGGGGTGGGGGCTACGAGCAGTACTTC.